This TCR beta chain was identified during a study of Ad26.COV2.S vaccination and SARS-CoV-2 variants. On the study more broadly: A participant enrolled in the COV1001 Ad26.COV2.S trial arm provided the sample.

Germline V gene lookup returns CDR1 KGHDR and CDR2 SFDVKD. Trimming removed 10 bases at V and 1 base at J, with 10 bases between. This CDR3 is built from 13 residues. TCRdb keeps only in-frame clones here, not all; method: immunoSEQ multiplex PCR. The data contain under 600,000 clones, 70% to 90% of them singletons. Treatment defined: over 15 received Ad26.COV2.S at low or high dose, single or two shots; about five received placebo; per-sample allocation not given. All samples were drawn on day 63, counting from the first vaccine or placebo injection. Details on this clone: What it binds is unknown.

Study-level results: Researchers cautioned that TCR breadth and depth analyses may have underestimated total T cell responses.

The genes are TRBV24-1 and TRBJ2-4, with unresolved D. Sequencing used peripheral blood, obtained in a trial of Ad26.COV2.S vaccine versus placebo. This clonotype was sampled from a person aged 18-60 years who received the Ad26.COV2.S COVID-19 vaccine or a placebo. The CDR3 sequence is CATHLGAKNIQYF. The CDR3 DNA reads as TGTGCCACGCACCTCGGGGCCAAAAACATTCAGTACTTC.